This T cell receptor (beta chain) was captured in a study of control samples from healthy donors and cancer patients. Sequencing was performed with immunoSEQ multiplex PCR; in TCRdb, only in-frame clones are kept and a portion is missing. This repertoire shows about 130,000 clones, 70% to 90% found once; its top ten account for about 3.4%. The sample was blood. This receptor was obtained from a man aged 45 to 65 in good health.

The CDR3 loop reads CASEDGDYGYTF. The CDR3 nucleotides read TGTGCCAGCGAGGACGGAGACTATGGCTACACCTTC. The chain carries TRBV6-5 and TRBJ1-2; the D is unclear. Per the germline V gene, CDR1 is MNHEY and CDR2 is SVGAGI. CDR3 length: 12 amino acids. Trimming took 8 bases from V and 3 from J, leaving 10 bases between them.